This record covers a single T cell receptor beta chain. Its antigen remains unknown. This entry comes from a study of regulatory T cells in long-lasting Graves disease. Findings and caveats of the study: Study of thyroid tissue was not done, with only peripheral blood studied. Segments TRBV28, TRBJ1-2 and TRBJ2-5 showed preferential usage in persistent disease.

Combining iRepertoire HTBI primers with Arm-PCR of CDR3 regions, the authors built TCR beta libraries. TCRdb ran MiXCR on the multiplex PCR reads and lists one entry per CDR3 protein. Of more than 300,000 distinct CDR3 sequences in the sample, around 20% are singletons; the top ten hold around 30%. Specified time point: persistent/refractory GD, antithyroid drugs over 5 years with positive TRAb. PBMCs were the source of the RNA used for TCR sequencing. American Thyroid Association guidelines defined how Graves' disease was diagnosed. The CDR3 runs 15 residues. CDR1 is SGHTA and CDR2 is FQGNSA in the germline V gene. The V and J ends lost 5 bases and 4 bases respectively, with 15 bases between them.

The chain employs TRBV7-2 and TRBJ1-5, with D maybe TRBD1 (6 bases). The origin of this receptor is a female donor with Graves disease. Sequencing used peripheral blood mononuclear cells (PBMCs), obtained when the disease was refractory, from a patient treated with antithyroid drugs. The CDR3 spells CASSGQGGGNQPQHF. The CDR3 DNA is TGTGCCAGCAGCGGCCAAGGGGGGGGAAATCAGCCCCAGCATTTT. Full variable domain (outside the CDR3, taken from reference TRBV7-2 and TRBJ1-5): GAGVSQSPSNKVTEKGKDVELRCDPISGHTALYWYRQSLGQGLEFLIYFQGNSAPDKSGLPSDRFSAERTGGSVSTLTIQRTQQEDSAVYLCASSGQGGGNQPQHFGDGTRLSIL.